These 13 T cell receptor beta chains share one sample of origin, sequenced in a study of radiotherapy plus CTLA-4 blockade in lung cancer. TCRdb's copy holds only in-frame clones and misses some; the assay was immunoSEQ multiplex PCR. The sample contains about 70,000 clones, 79% of which appear only once. Specimen: peripheral blood, collected from a patient treated with radiotherapy plus ipilimumab. The receptor source for this set is a human donor with non-small cell lung cancer who had a complete response to radiotherapy plus ipilimumab.

On this clone: The sample contains more than one DNA sequence encoding this CDR3. The chain links TRBV10-3 to TRBJ1-1; no reliable D call. The CDR3 runs 14 residues. Germline V gene data show CDR1 as ENHRY and CDR2 as SYGVKD. Trimming stripped 3 bases from V and 0 bases from J, with 8 bases between. In DNA form, the CDR3 reads TGTGCCATCAGTGAAAGGGAAATGAACACTGAAGCTTTCTTT. Translating gives CAISEREMNTEAFF.

The table lists this clone with a few counts. The rearrangement links TRBV9 to TRBJ2-1; weak D call: TRBD2 (5 bases). This CDR3 contains 14 residues. Germline V gene lookup returns CDR1 SGDLS and CDR2 YYNGEE. Trimming pared 0 bases from V and 2 bases from J, leaving 6 bases between. The CDR3 here is CASSVETTYNEQFF. The CDR3, as DNA: TGTGCCAGCAGCGTAGAGACTACCTACAATGAGCAGTTCTTC.

This clone was picked up one time. This chain links TRBV10-3 with TRBJ2-1; possibly TRBD1 for D (5 bases). Deletions cut 0 bases from V and 5 bases from J, with 14 bases between. CDR1 ENHRY and CDR2 SYGVKD come from the germline V gene. The CDR3 totals 16 residues. As DNA, the CDR3 is TGTGCCATCAGTGAGTCGGGGTTTGGGGCTGACAATGAGCAGTTCTTC. This gives the protein CAISESGFGADNEQFF.

This clone has a handful of counts. This chain links TRBV5-1 with TRBJ2-3, with 8 bases that match TRBD2. Germline CDR1 is SGHRS and CDR2 is YFSETQ. CDR3 size: 16 residues. V shed 0 bases and J 0 bases; nucleotides not matched to a gene: 3. The CDR3 DNA follows: TGCGCCAGCAGCTTGGGTTTAGCGGGAAGCACAGATACGCAGTATTTT. Translated: CASSLGLAGSTDTQYF. Filled out from reference TRBV5-1 and TRBJ2-3, the complete variable domain reads KAGVTQTPRYLIKTRGQQVTLSCSPISGHRSVSWYQQTPGQGLQFLFEYFSETQRNKGNFPGRFSGRQFSNSRSEMNVSTLELGDSALYLCASSLGLAGSTDTQYFGPGTRLTVL.

The CDR3 DNA reads as TGTGCCAGCAGCTTTCAACAGGGGGCGCAATACAATGAGCAGTTCTTC. It is translated as CASSFQQGAQYNEQFF. This rearrangement joins TRBV7-6 to TRBJ2-1, with 9 bases fitting TRBD1. The CDR3 is 16 residues long. The ends lost 3 bases at V and 4 bases at J; junction bases unmatched: 7. Germline V gene sequence: CDR1 SGHVS, CDR2 FNYEAQ.

The gene calls are TRBV4-1 and TRBJ2-1, with D tentatively TRBD2 (6 bases). This CDR3 is 14 amino acids long. Trimming took off 2 bases at V and 4 bases at J, with 9 bases between the two ends. The germline V gene encodes CDR1 MGHRA and CDR2 YSYEKL. The CDR3 DNA sequence: TGCGCCAGCAGCCAAACCGGGACTTACAATGAGCAGTTCTTC. It codes for CASSQTGTYNEQFF.

The chain employs TRBV10-3 and TRBJ2-1, with 10 bases matching TRBD2. J was trimmed by 5 bases and V by 2 bases; bases with no gene match: 3. The CDR3 spans 15 residues. From germline, CDR1 is ENHRY and CDR2 SYGVKD. CDR3: CAISERLAGDNEQFF. The CDR3 nucleotides read TGTGCCATCAGTGAGAGGCTAGCGGGAGACAATGAGCAGTTCTTC.

This clone showed up just a few times. The chain uses TRBV2 and TRBJ1-5; TRBD1 agrees at 9 bases. This CDR3 region has 17 residues. Germline assignment: CDR1 SNHLY and CDR2 FYNNEI. Germline trimming cut 5 bases from V and 1 base from J; bases unmatched to any gene: 9. DNA for the CDR3: TGTGCCAGCAGTCATTTCTTAGGACAGGGGAGCAATCAGCCCCAGCATTTT. Translated, it gives CASSHFLGQGSNQPQHF.

The J gene is TRBJ1-1, the V gene TRBV11-3, with D tentatively TRBD1 (5 bases). CDR1 SGHNT and CDR2 YENEEA come from the germline V gene. The CDR3 runs 13 residues. V was shortened by 3 bases and J by 4 bases, with 9 bases between the two germline ends. CDR3 residues: CASSFRVGTEAFF. The DNA for the CDR3 is TGTGCCAGCAGCTTCAGGGTTGGCACTGAAGCTTTCTTT.

The rearrangement uses TRBV11-2 and TRBJ2-1; a weak D match, TRBD2 (6 bases). The CDR3 has 15 amino acids. Germline lookup yields CDR1 SGHAT and CDR2 FQNNGV. V was clipped by 1 base and J by 9 bases, with 16 bases between them. The CDR3 nucleotides read TGTGCCAGCAGCTTAGTGCGGGGCTCGCCTGGTGAGCAGTTCTTC. Amino acids: CASSLVRGSPGEQFF.

This clone has a single count. V gene TRBV6-1 combines with J gene TRBJ1-2, with 8 bases lining up with TRBD1. This CDR3 region has 15 residues. The V gene end was trimmed by 7 bases and the J gene end by 7 bases; junction bases not matched to a gene: 14. The germline V gene has CDR1 MNHNS and CDR2 SASEGT. The CDR3 DNA follows: TGTGCCAGCATCCCCGACCGGGACAGGTCTTCTGGCTACACCTTC. The encoded protein is CASIPDRDRSSGYTF.

This chain links TRBV14 with TRBJ2-3, with 9 bases matching TRBD2. Trimming at V came to 1 base and at J to 5 bases, leaving 4 bases not matched to a gene. The CDR3 runs 15 residues. CDR1 and CDR2 from the germline V gene are SGHDN and FVKESK. CDR3 residues: CASSQGGGARDTQYF. The CDR3 DNA reads as TGTGCCAGCAGCCAAGGCGGGGGGGCCAGAGATACGCAGTATTTT.

The chain combines TRBV28 with TRBJ2-1, with 8 bases that match TRBD1. Trimming cost V 5 bases and J 7 bases; bases outside gene matches: 4. Germline V lookup: CDR1 MDHEN, CDR2 SYDVKM. CDR3 length: 13 residues. DNA of the CDR3: TGTGCCAGCAGTCAGGGGGCGGGGAATGAGCAGTTCTTC. Its translation: CASSQGAGNEQFF.